This T cell receptor (beta chain) was recovered during a study of regulatory and conventional T cells in RAG deficiency. General observations from the study: Treg unique TCR beta sequences were about 100-fold fewer in Omenn syndrome and CID/AS patients than controls. Shannon entropy was markedly lower and Simpson indices higher in RAG-deficient patients than control T-cell subsets.

Trimming took 2 bases from V and 9 from J, leaving 5 bases between them. Germline V lookup: CDR1 MNHEY, CDR2 SMNVEV (reference sequence). The CDR3 contains 11 residues. Genomic DNA came from blood conventional CD4+ T cells gated CD25-low CD127-high. Produced via immunoSEQ multiplex PCR; TCRdb's table is partial and in-frame only. The sample contains some 23,000 clones, 93% of which appear only once. Details on this clone: Its antigen is unknown.

Another study also made use of these data, one on regulatory T cells. As reported in that work: Amplification used 52 TRBV primers and 13 TRBJ primers. Patient repertoires had restricted TRB V-J pairs and skewed V and J usage, most in Tregs.

V and J are TRBV27 and TRBJ2-1; no firm D call. The source is a human donor in good health. Sequencing was performed on CD4+ T cells sorted from blood. Written as DNA, the CDR3 is TGTGCCAGCAGTTTAGCTGGTGAGCAGTTCTTC. Its translation is CASSLAGEQFF.